The rows below give T cell receptor beta chains drawn from one sample of a study of cytomegalovirus exposure and HLA in healthy donors. TCRdb's copy holds only in-frame clones and misses some; the assay was immunoSEQ multiplex PCR. The repertoire holds approximately 150,000 clones, with around four fifths as singletons. The sequenced material came from PBMCs. These receptors were obtained from a man between 25 and 39 years old in good health and CMV-seropositive. Both conserved end residues are part of each CDR3. D genes are given only for firm matches. A row's size may be missing; if present it is once, few, many or a size class.

TRBV6-5	-	TRBJ1-3	-	TGTGCCAGCAGTTACTCCGGTGTACCCTCTGGAAACACCATATATTTT	CASSYSGVPSGNTIYF
TRBV2	-	TRBJ2-1	TRBD2	TGTGCCAGCAGTGATCCCCGGACTAGCTACAATGAGCAGTTCTTC	CASSDPRTSYNEQFF
TRBV5-5	-	TRBJ2-7	TRBD1	TGTGCCAGCAGCTTACTGACAGGGCACAAGGGCTACGAGCAGTACTTC	CASSLLTGHKGYEQYF
TRBV6-1	-	TRBJ1-1	TRBD1	TGTGCCAGCAGTGAGGGGACAGGAAATGGGTTAAGGACTTTCTTT	CASSEGTGNGLRTFF
TRBV30	-	TRBJ1-2	-	TGTGCCTGGAGCGCCGAGGGGGACGGCTACACCTTC	CAWSAEGDGYTF
TRBV6-5	-	TRBJ1-2	-	TGTGCCAGCAGTTACTCGTCCGCGGGCGCGGAGGGCTACACCTTC	CASSYSSAGAEGYTF
TRBV5-1	-	TRBJ2-3	-	TGCGCCAGCAGTCCTGAAGGGGCGGCAGATACGCAGTATTTT	CASSPEGAADTQYF
TRBV11-2	-	TRBJ2-5	-	TGTGCCAGCAGCTTAGTAGTGGCAGGGGAGACCCAGTACTTC	CASSLVVAGETQYF
TRBV25-1	-	TRBJ2-5	-	TGTGCCAGCAGTCCGAATCTCAGGGTTTTCCAAGAGACCCAGTACTTC	CASSPNLRVFQETQYF
TRBV5-5	once	TRBJ2-5	TRBD2	TGTGCCAGCGTCACTAGAATGGGAGGGGAGACCCAGTACTTC	CASVTRMGGETQYF
TRBV19	-	TRBJ2-1	-	TGTGCCAGTAGTAGCCAAATACTAGGCCGCTACAATGAGCAGTTCTTC	CASSSQILGRYNEQFF
TRBV18	-	TRBJ2-7	TRBD1	TGTGCCAGCTCACCACGGCAGGGGGAGCTCGAGCAGTACTTC	CASSPRQGELEQYF
TRBV9	-	TRBJ2-3	-	TGTGCCAGCAGCGTACTTGTTGGGGAGGGGGGGCTTACGCAGTATTTT	CASSVLVGEGGLTQYF
TRBV25-1	-	TRBJ1-3	-	TGTGCCAGCAGTTTAAGCGGAAACACCATATATTTT	CASSLSGNTIYF
TRBV10-3	-	TRBJ1-1	TRBD1	TGTGCCATCAGGACGCAGGGGGCGGCGGCTGAAGCTTTCTTT	CAIRTQGAAAEAFF
TRBV6-6	-	TRBJ2-1	TRBD2	TGTGCCAGCAGACTCAGCGGGGGTGGCTCCTACAATGAGCAGTTCTTC	CASRLSGGGSYNEQFF
TRBV6-5	-	TRBJ2-7	-	TGTGCCAGCAGTTCCTCCGGGTCTTACTACGAGCAGTACTTC	CASSSSGSYYEQYF
TRBV19	-	TRBJ1-1	TRBD1	TGTGCCAGTAGTACAACAGGGGTGGCTGAAGCTTTCTTT	CASSTTGVAEAFF
TRBV7-3	-	TRBJ2-3	-	TGTGCCAGCAGCCAGGACTACACAGATACGCAGTATTTT	CASSQDYTDTQYF
TRBV5-6	-	TRBJ2-5	-	TGTGCCAGCAGCTCTCCTAGGGGAGAGACCCAGTACTTC	CASSSPRGETQYF
TRBV11-2	-	TRBJ1-1	-	TGTGCCAGCAGCTTAAGCAGGGGCTTAGTGAACACTGAAGCTTTCTTT	CASSLSRGLVNTEAFF
TRBV9	-	TRBJ2-3	-	TGTGCCAGCAGCGTAGGGCGGGATACAGATACGCAGTATTTT	CASSVGRDTDTQYF
TRBV21-1	-	TRBJ2-5	-	TGTGCCAGCAGCAGAGAGACTAGCGGGGGGCCAGAGACCCAGTACTTC	CASSRETSGGPETQYF
TRBV5-1	-	TRBJ1-1	-	TGCGCCAGCAGCTTGGCCAACAGGGCGTCGGGGAACACTGAAGCTTTCTTT	CASSLANRASGNTEAFF
TRBV5-1	-	TRBJ2-7	-	TGCGCCAGCAAAGGAGAACACGAGCAGTACTTC	CASKGEHEQYF
TRBV19	once	TRBJ1-6	TRBD1	TGTGCCAGTAGTATGACAGGGCTGGAGTATTCACCCCTCCACTTT	CASSMTGLEYSPLHF
TRBV7-2	-	TRBJ2-7	TRBD1	TGTGCCAGCAGCCAGGGGGACGAGCAGTACTTC	CASSQGDEQYF
TRBV9	-	TRBJ2-3	-	TGTGCCAGCAGCGTAAATTGGGCTAGCACAGATACGCAGTATTTT	CASSVNWASTDTQYF
TRBV6-6	-	TRBJ2-7	-	TGTGCCAGCAGTTACGCTACAGGAACCTACGAGCAGTACTTC	CASSYATGTYEQYF